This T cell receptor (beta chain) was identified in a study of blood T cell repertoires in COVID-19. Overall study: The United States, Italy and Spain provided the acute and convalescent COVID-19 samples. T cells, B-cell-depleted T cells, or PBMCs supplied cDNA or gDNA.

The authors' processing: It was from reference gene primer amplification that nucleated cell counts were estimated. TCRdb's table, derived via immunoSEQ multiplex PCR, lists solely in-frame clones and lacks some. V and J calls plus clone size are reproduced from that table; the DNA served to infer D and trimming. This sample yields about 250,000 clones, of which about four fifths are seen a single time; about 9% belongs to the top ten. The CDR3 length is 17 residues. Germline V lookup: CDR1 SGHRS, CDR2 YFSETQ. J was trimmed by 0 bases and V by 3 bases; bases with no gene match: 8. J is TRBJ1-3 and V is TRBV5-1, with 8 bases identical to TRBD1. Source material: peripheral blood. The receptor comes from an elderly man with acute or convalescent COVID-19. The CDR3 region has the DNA TGCGCCAGCAGCTACCTCCGACAGGGGAGCTCTGGAAACACCATATATTTT. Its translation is CASSYLRQGSSGNTIYF. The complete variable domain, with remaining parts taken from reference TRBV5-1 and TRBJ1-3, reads KAGVTQTPRYLIKTRGQQVTLSCSPISGHRSVSWYQQTPGQGLQFLFEYFSETQRNKGNFPGRFSGRQFSNSRSEMNVSTLELGDSALYLCASSYLRQGSSGNTIYFGEGSWLTVV.